These 14 T cell receptor beta chains share one sample of origin, sequenced in a study of blood T cell repertoires in COVID-19. Using immunoSEQ multiplex PCR, the repertoire was profiled, and TCRdb retains in-frame clones only, with some absent. The sample lists 90,000 or so clones, less than 90% seen once, with under 4.5% in the top ten. Sample: peripheral blood. The receptors stem from a man in his fifties or sixties with acute or convalescent COVID-19.

The chain is built from TRBV5-8 and TRBJ2-7; D may be TRBD2 (7 bases). CDR1 is SGHTS, CDR2 YDEGEE, per germline. There are 15 residues in the CDR3. V was pared by 8 bases and J by 2 bases, with 20 bases between. The CDR3 DNA is TGTGCCAGTAATAGGGGGGGCGGGCCCACCTACGAGCAGTACTTC. It specifies CASNRGGGPTYEQYF.

In DNA form, the CDR3 reads TGCGCCAGCAGCCAACTGACCACTAGCGGGAGGGCCCGGGTCGCAGATACGCAGTATTTT. Encoded protein: CASSQLTTSGRARVADTQYF. The V gene is TRBV4-1, the J gene TRBJ2-3, with TRBD2 identical over 13 bases. The junction had 15 bases not matched to a gene; V was cut back by 2 bases and J by 4 bases. Germline V gene data show CDR1 as MGHRA and CDR2 as YSYEKL. The CDR3 has 20 residues.

V gene TRBV12-3 or TRBV12-4 combines with J gene TRBJ1-5, with a tentative D call TRBD1 (5 bases). The CDR3 runs to 13 residues. Between the trimmed V and J ends, which lost 6 bases and 7 bases, there was a span of 13 bases. The CDR3 DNA sequence: TGTGCCAGCAGCTCTGACAGTTGGCAGCCCCAGCATTTT. This sequence encodes CASSSDSWQPQHF.

The V and J genes are TRBV27 and TRBJ2-2, with 7 bases fitting TRBD2. The CDR3 totals 15 residues. CDR1 and CDR2 from the germline V gene are MNHEY and SMNVEV (reference sequence). Losses at the gene ends were 6 bases for V and 7 bases for J; bases not matched to a gene: 11. DNA of the CDR3: TGTGCCAGCAGCTCGGGCGGGAGAAAGGTCGGGGAGCTGTTTTTT. It encodes CASSSGGRKVGELFF.

This sequence joins TRBV14 and TRBJ2-1, with a tentative D call TRBD1 (6 bases). V was shortened by 0 bases and J by 7 bases, with 16 bases between the two germline ends. This CDR3 comprises 16 residues. CDR1 and CDR2 (germline): SGHDN, FVKESK. CDR3 region: CASSQDFAGARNEQFF. The DNA of the CDR3 is TGTGCCAGCAGCCAAGATTTCGCAGGGGCACGGAATGAGCAGTTCTTC. The full variable domain, completed using reference TRBV14 and TRBJ2-1, is EAGVTQFPSHSVIEKGQTVTLRCDPISGHDNLYWYRRVMGKEIKFLLHFVKESKQDESGMPNNRFLAERTGGTYSTLKVQPAELEDSGVYFCASSQDFAGARNEQFFGPGTRLTVL.

Only one count was recorded for this clone. The chain is built from TRBV5-8 and TRBJ1-1; 9 bases map to TRBD1. Germline loops: CDR1 SGHTS, CDR2 YDEGEE. With V trimmed by 0 bases and J by 3 bases, 3 bases remained unmatched. The CDR3 is 15 amino acids. The CDR3 is CASSLARDRDTEAFF. Written as DNA, the CDR3 is TGTGCCAGCAGCTTGGCTCGGGACAGGGACACTGAAGCTTTCTTT.

By share, this clone ranks as medium-sized (0.01 to 0.1%). The chain couples TRBV19 to TRBJ1-5; D call uncertain. V was pared by 3 bases and J by 9 bases, with 12 bases between. The CDR3 covers 13 residues. Germline loops: CDR1 LNHDA, CDR2 SQIVND (reference sequence). CDR3 residues: CASSITAKMPQHF. The CDR3, as DNA: TGTGCCAGTAGTATCACAGCCAAGATGCCCCAGCATTTT. Together with reference TRBV19 and TRBJ1-5, the CDR3 gives the full variable domain: DGGITQSPKYLFRKEGQNVTLSCEQNLNHDAMYWYRQDPGQGLRLIYYSQIVNDFQKGDIAEGYSVSREKKESFPLTVTSAQKNPTAFYLCASSITAKMPQHFGDGTRLSIL.

This rearrangement joins TRBV14 to TRBJ2-5; TRBD2 aligns across 12 bases. The length of the CDR3 is 16 residues. The germline V gene encodes CDR1 SGHDN and CDR2 FVKESK. V was pared by 0 bases and J by 9 bases, with 8 bases of the junction left unmatched. The CDR3 region is CASSQDLGTSGSPQYF. In nucleotides, the CDR3 is TGTGCCAGCAGCCAAGATCTAGGGACTAGCGGGTCCCCCCAGTACTTC.

This chain joins TRBV12-3 or TRBV12-4 and TRBJ1-1; D is uncertain. V lost 3 bases, J lost 2 bases, and 7 bases lay in between. The CDR3 loop spans 13 amino acids. The CDR3 loop is CASSFGHNTEAFF. CDR3 sequence (DNA): TGTGCCAGCAGTTTTGGGCACAACACTGAAGCTTTCTTT.

The chain couples TRBV3-1 (or the pseudogene TRBV3-2) to TRBJ1-1; D is uncertain. The V and J ends lost 2 bases and 0 bases respectively, with 13 bases between them. Germline CDR1 reads LGHDT; CDR2 reads YNNKEL (reference sequence). The CDR3 is made up of 16 amino acids. The CDR3 region is CASSQKTLTMNTEAFF. CDR3 in DNA: TGTGCCAGCAGCCAAAAAACATTAACTATGAACACTGAAGCTTTCTTT.

This chain joins TRBV5-6 and TRBJ2-4; D is uncertain. Looked up from germline, CDR1 is SGHDT and CDR2 is YYEEEE. V lost 0 bases, J lost 2 bases, and 9 bases lay in between. CDR3 length: 15 amino acids. CDR3 loop: CASSLAAGSKNIQYF. The DNA of the CDR3 is TGTGCCAGCAGCTTGGCCGCAGGTTCCAAAAACATTCAGTACTTC. Looking up the rest from reference TRBV5-6 and TRBJ2-4 gives the full variable domain: DAGVTQSPTHLIKTRGQQVTLRCSPKSGHDTVSWYQQALGQGPQFIFQYYEEEERQRGNFPDRFSGHQFPNYSSELNVNALLLGDSALYLCASSLAAGSKNIQYFGAGTRLSVL.

The CDR3 here is CASSQPGLAEPRTTDTQYF. CDR3 coding DNA: TGTGCCAGCAGCCAGCCGGGACTAGCGGAGCCGCGGACCACAGATACGCAGTATTTT. This sequence joins TRBV4-2 and TRBJ2-3; TRBD2 agrees at 11 bases. Looked up from germline, CDR1 is LGHNA and CDR2 is YNFKEQ. J gave up 2 bases and V 3 bases, and 13 bases lay outside the gene matches. The CDR3 extends over 19 amino acids.

The chain has TRBV20-1 and TRBJ2-3, with D unresolved. CDR1 DFQATT and CDR2 SNEGSKA come from the germline V gene (reference sequence). Trimming removed 1 base from V and 6 bases from J, with 5 bases in between. The CDR3 runs to 11 residues. The CDR3 here is CSARVGDTQYF. In nucleotides, the CDR3 is TGCAGTGCTAGAGTCGGTGATACGCAGTATTTT.

V and J are TRBV24-1 and TRBJ2-1, with no clear D. The CDR3 length is 12 residues. V was clipped by 4 bases and J by 2 bases, with 2 bases between them. CDR1 KGHDR and CDR2 SFDVKD come from the germline V gene. Here the CDR3 DNA reads TGTGCCACCAGTGACACCTACAATGAGCAGTTCTTC. It specifies CATSDTYNEQFF.